The 20 T cell receptor beta chains given below trace back to one sample, sequenced in a study of T cell responses to AZD1222 COVID-19 vaccine. TCRdb's copy holds only in-frame clones and misses some; the assay was immunoSEQ multiplex PCR. This repertoire shows tens of thousands of clones, approximately 81% found once; its top ten account for approximately 21%. Sequenced here: peripheral blood, sampled on day 0 of AZD1222 vaccination. All receptors come from an adult in good health.

The chain carries TRBV19 and TRBJ2-7; 7 bases are shared with TRBD1. CDR1 and CDR2 (germline): LNHDA, SQIVND (reference sequence). This CDR3 contains 15 residues. Trimming cost V 5 bases and J 4 bases; bases outside gene matches: 11. CDR3 sequence reads: CASSPGTVSVYEQYF. The CDR3 DNA reads as TGTGCCAGTAGTCCCGGGACAGTAAGTGTTTACGAGCAGTACTTC. Looking up the rest from reference TRBV19 and TRBJ2-7 gives the full variable domain: DGGITQSPKYLFRKEGQNVTLSCEQNLNHDAMYWYRQDPGQGLRLIYYSQIVNDFQKGDIAEGYSVSREKKESFPLTVTSAQKNPTAFYLCASSPGTVSVYEQYFGPGTRLTVT.

V and J are TRBV12-3 or TRBV12-4 and TRBJ1-2; tentative D call: TRBD1 (5 bases). This CDR3 contains 12 residues. Trimming left V 3 bases short and J 7 bases short, with 9 bases between. CDR3 sequence: CASSFAGGGYTF. The CDR3 region has the DNA TGTGCCAGCAGTTTTGCGGGGGGTGGCTACACCTTC.

V is TRBV7-6 and J is TRBJ1-2, with D hard to call. This CDR3 has 13 residues. Trimming removed 5 bases at V and 2 bases at J, with 9 bases between. Germline V gene sequence: CDR1 SGHVS, CDR2 FNYEAQ. CDR3 in DNA: TGTGCCAGCAGCCCCACCGGGAACTATGGCTACACCTTC. Translating it yields CASSPTGNYGYTF.

CDR3 DNA sequence: TGTGCCAGCAGTCCTCAACCCACAGATACGCAGTATTTT. Translating it yields CASSPQPTDTQYF. The V gene is TRBV12-3 or TRBV12-4, the J gene TRBJ2-3; D gene uncertain. This CDR3 spans 13 amino acids. V shed 5 bases and J shed 2 bases, with 8 bases lying between them.

The chain recombines TRBV27 with TRBJ1-2; D not certain. Per the germline V gene, CDR1 is MNHEY and CDR2 is SMNVEV (reference sequence). Trimming pared 3 bases from V and 6 bases from J, leaving 11 bases between. The CDR3 sequence is 13 residues long. CDR3 residues: CASSFSGSHGYTF. CDR3 in DNA: TGTGCCAGCAGTTTTTCGGGGTCCCATGGCTACACCTTC.

This chain links TRBV7-8 with TRBJ2-5, with D possibly matching TRBD2 (6 bases). This CDR3 is built from 15 residues. Trimming left V 5 bases short and J 13 bases short, with 26 bases between. The germline CDR1 and CDR2 sequences are SGHVS and FQNEAQ. This CDR3 reads CASSPTGRGDQELYF. Written as DNA, the CDR3 is TGTGCCAGCAGCCCAACGGGGCGGGGAGATCAAGAGTTGTACTTC.

The chain is built from TRBV24-1 and TRBJ2-7; tentatively, D is TRBD1 (6 bases). The ends were cut back, 12 bases at V and 6 bases at J, with 17 bases in the middle. The CDR3 has 12 residues. The germline V gene has CDR1 KGHDR and CDR2 SFDVKD. CDR3 region: CASSQGPREQYF. CDR3 DNA sequence: TGTGCCTCGTCACAGGGCCCTCGCGAGCAGTACTTC.

This chain's CDR3 is CASSLTGVGGNYGYTF. The CDR3 region has the DNA TGTGCCAGCAGTTTAACGGGTGTCGGGGGGAACTATGGCTACACCTTC. The chain employs TRBV27 and TRBJ1-2, with a weak D call TRBD1 (5 bases). This CDR3 is built from 16 residues. CDR1 and CDR2 from the germline V gene are MNHEY and SMNVEV (reference sequence). V was clipped by 2 bases and J by 2 bases, with 15 bases between them.

J is TRBJ2-7 and V is TRBV27; tentative D call: TRBD1 (6 bases). Between the trimmed V and J ends, which lost 4 bases and 3 bases, there was a span of 13 bases. Germline V gives CDR1 MNHEY, CDR2 SMNVEV (reference sequence). The CDR3 has 14 amino acids. The CDR3 loop reads CASSSGDKNYEQYF. The CDR3, as DNA: TGTGCCAGCAGTTCAGGGGACAAGAACTACGAGCAGTACTTC.

The rearrangement links TRBV29-1 to TRBJ2-2; TRBD2 is a possible D gene (6 bases). Trimming took 4 bases from V and 2 from J, leaving 8 bases between them. CDR3 length: 13 residues. Germline CDR1 reads SQVTM; CDR2 reads ANQGSEA. The CDR3 coding sequence is TGCAGCGTTGTAGCGGTAAACACCGGGGAGCTGTTTTTT. This encodes CSVVAVNTGELFF.

The chain uses TRBV14 and TRBJ1-3, with a tentative D call TRBD1 (6 bases). Germline loops: CDR1 SGHDN, CDR2 FVKESK. The CDR3 has 14 residues. V was pared by 2 bases and J by 4 bases, with 9 bases between. The CDR3 loop is CASSQLGAGNTIYF. The CDR3 DNA sequence: TGTGCCAGCAGCCAATTGGGGGCAGGAAACACCATATATTTT.

The chain joins TRBV11-3 to TRBJ2-6; 9 bases match TRBD1. V shed 3 bases and J 0 bases; nucleotides not matched to a gene: 3. Looked up from germline, CDR1 is SGHNT and CDR2 is YENEEA. The CDR3 length is 17 residues. In DNA form, the CDR3 reads TGTGCCAGCAGCTTTGGGACAGGGTCCTCTGGGGCCAACGTCCTGACTTTC. Its translation is CASSFGTGSSGANVLTF.

The chain combines TRBV27 with TRBJ1-2; D possibly corresponds to TRBD1 (5 bases). This CDR3 region has 13 residues. Germline CDR1 MNHEY, CDR2 SMNVEV (reference sequence). Trimming stripped 4 bases from V and 6 bases from J, with 12 bases between. The CDR3 here is CASSWGPLNGYTF. The CDR3 DNA reads TGTGCCAGCAGTTGGGGACCCCTAAATGGCTACACCTTC.

This chain uses TRBV7-2 with TRBJ2-7; 7 bases are a match to TRBD2. Germline CDR1 reads SGHTA; CDR2 reads FQGNSA. The CDR3 loop spans 15 amino acids. V trimming: 4 bases; J trimming: 0 bases; junction bases outside the gene matches: 6. In nucleotides, the CDR3 is TGTGCCAGCAGCTCCGGGGGGACTGTCTCCTACGAGCAGTACTTC. Its protein is CASSSGGTVSYEQYF.

The rearrangement links TRBV19 to TRBJ1-3; D uncertain. Trimming cost V 9 bases and J 4 bases, with 13 bases left between them. This CDR3 comprises 13 residues. Germline V CDR1 and CDR2: LNHDA, SQIVND (reference sequence). CDR3 nucleotides: TGTGCCAGCCAAGTTGGAGCAGGAAACACCATATATTTT. The encoded protein is CASQVGAGNTIYF.

This clone was seen just once. The genes are TRBV27 and TRBJ2-1, with D perhaps being TRBD1 or TRBD2 (7 bases each). This CDR3 comprises 15 residues. V was pared by 8 bases and J by 5 bases, with 19 bases between. Germline loops: CDR1 MNHEY, CDR2 SMNVEV (reference sequence). The DNA for the CDR3 is TGTGCCAGCGGGGACTACAGGGGCATCAACAATGAGCAGTTCTTC. Translated, it gives CASGDYRGINNEQFF.

This sequence joins TRBV7-2 and TRBJ1-1; D gene unclear. CDR1 and CDR2 (germline): SGHTA, FQGNSA. V was pared by 1 base and J by 10 bases, with 13 bases between. The CDR3 runs to 13 residues. The CDR3 DNA sequence: TGTGCCAGCAGCTTAGTTGTAGGAAAGGGAGCTTTCTTT. Its translation: CASSLVVGKGAFF.

The chain is built from TRBV14 and TRBJ1-2; 8 bases are a match to TRBD1. The CDR3 runs 13 residues. Germline V CDR1 and CDR2: SGHDN, FVKESK. Trimming at V came to 7 bases and at J to 8 bases, leaving 9 bases not matched to a gene. The CDR3 nucleotides read TGTGCCAGCACCCAGGACAGGGCTACCGGCTACACCTTC. Its translation is CASTQDRATGYTF.

This chain connects TRBV29-1 to TRBJ2-7; the D gene could be TRBD1 or TRBD2 (5 bases each). Looked up from germline, CDR1 is SQVTM and CDR2 is ANQGSEA. The CDR3 covers 12 residues. Trimming removed 6 bases at V and 2 bases at J, with 11 bases between. CDR3 region: CSVGQAAYEQYF. The CDR3 DNA is TGCAGCGTAGGACAAGCGGCCTACGAGCAGTACTTC.

The chain employs TRBV10-3 and TRBJ1-6, with 8 bases matching TRBD1. CDR1 and CDR2 from the germline V gene are ENHRY and SYGVKD. The CDR3 is made up of 15 amino acids. The J segment lost 7 bases and the V segment lost 6 bases, leaving 8 bases of the junction unmatched. DNA of the CDR3: TGTGCCATCAGGGAATTTACAGGGGGGAATTCACCCCTCCACTTT. Protein: CAIREFTGGNSPLHF.